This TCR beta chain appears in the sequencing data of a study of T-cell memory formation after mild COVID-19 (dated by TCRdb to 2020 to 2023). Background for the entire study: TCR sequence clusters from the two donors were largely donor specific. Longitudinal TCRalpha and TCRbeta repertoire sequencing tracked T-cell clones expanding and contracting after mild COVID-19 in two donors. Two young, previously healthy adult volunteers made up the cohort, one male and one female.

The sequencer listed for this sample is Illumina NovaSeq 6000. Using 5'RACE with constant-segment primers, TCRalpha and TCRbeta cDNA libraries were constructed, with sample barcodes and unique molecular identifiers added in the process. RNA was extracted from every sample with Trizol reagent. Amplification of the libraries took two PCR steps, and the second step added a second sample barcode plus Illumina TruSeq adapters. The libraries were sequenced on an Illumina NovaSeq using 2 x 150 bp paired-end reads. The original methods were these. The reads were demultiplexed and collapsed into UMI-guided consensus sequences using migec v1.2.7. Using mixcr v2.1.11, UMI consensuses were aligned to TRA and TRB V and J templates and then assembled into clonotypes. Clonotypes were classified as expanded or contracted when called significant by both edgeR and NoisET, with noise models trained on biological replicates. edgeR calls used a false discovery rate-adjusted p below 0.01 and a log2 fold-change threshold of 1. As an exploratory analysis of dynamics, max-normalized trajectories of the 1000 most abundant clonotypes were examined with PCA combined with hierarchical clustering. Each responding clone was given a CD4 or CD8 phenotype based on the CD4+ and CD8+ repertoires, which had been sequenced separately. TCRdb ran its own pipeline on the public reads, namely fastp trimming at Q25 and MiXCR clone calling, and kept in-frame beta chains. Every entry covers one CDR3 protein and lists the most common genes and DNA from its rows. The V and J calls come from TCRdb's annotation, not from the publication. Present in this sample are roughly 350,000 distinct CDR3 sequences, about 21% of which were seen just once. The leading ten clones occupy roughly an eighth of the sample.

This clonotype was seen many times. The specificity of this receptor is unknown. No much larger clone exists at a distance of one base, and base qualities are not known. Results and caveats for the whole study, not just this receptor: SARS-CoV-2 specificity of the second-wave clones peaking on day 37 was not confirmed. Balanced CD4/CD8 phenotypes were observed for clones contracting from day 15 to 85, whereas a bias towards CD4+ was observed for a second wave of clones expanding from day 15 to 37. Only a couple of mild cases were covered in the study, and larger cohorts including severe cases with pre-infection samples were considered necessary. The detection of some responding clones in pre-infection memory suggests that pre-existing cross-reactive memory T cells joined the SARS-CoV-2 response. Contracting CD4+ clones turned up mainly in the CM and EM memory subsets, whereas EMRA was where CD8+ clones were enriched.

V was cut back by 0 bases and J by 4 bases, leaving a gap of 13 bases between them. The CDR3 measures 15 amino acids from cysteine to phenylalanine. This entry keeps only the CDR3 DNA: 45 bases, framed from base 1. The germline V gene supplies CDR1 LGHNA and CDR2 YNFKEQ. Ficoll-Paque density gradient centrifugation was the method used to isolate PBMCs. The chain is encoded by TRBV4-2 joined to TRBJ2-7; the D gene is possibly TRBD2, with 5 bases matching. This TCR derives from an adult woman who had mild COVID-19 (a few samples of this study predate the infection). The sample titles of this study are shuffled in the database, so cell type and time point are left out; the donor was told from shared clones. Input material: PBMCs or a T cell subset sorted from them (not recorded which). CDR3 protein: CASSQDEGSPYEQYF. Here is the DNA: TGTGCCAGCAGCCAAGATGAGGGCAGTCCTTACGAGCAGTACTTC.